The next 27 T cell receptor beta chains were all read from a single sample in a study of vaccination effects on CD4 cells after COVID-19. What these receptors recognize is not known. TCRdb keeps only in-frame clones here, not all; method: immunoSEQ multiplex PCR. This sample has 30,000 or so clones, with 70% to 75% found just once. Cultured cells yielded isolated CD4+ T cells after less than 11 days. Everyone in the study got two shots of either the BNT162b2 or mRNA-1273 vaccine. The sample here was CD4+ T cells from PBMCs cultured without peptide, taken after COVID-19 vaccination. The receptors originated from a human donor who received a COVID-19 vaccine.

The chain links TRBV19 to TRBJ2-1; D gene uncertain. Trimming stripped 5 bases from V and 4 bases from J, with 12 bases between. Germline V CDR1 and CDR2: LNHDA, SQIVND (reference sequence). This CDR3 spans 14 amino acids. Here the CDR3 reads CASSPVGSYNEQFF. The CDR3 DNA reads TGTGCCAGTAGTCCCGTGGGCTCGTACAATGAGCAGTTCTTC.

The chain links TRBV5-1 to TRBJ1-3; D uncertain. Per the germline V gene, CDR1 is SGHRS and CDR2 is YFSETQ. This CDR3 is built from 16 residues. Trimming took off 5 bases at V and 0 bases at J, with 15 bases between the two ends. The CDR3 nucleotides are TGCGCCAGCAGTGCGATGGGTGTGAGCTCTGGAAACACCATATATTTT. It codes for CASSAMGVSSGNTIYF.

V usage is TRBV6-2 or TRBV6-3 and J usage is TRBJ2-2, with 12 nucleotides matching TRBD2. This CDR3 comprises 18 residues. The junction had 9 bases not matched to a gene; V was cut back by 6 bases and J by 1 base. Germline values: CDR1 MNHEY, CDR2 SVGEGT. The CDR3 reads CASSFTSGGLLNTGELFF. CDR3 nucleotide sequence: TGTGCCAGCAGCTTCACTAGCGGGGGGCTATTGAACACCGGGGAGCTGTTTTTT.

Details on this clone: An end of the junction does not agree with germline; a read error may underlie this. The chain carries TRBV7-2 and TRBJ1-5; no definite D call. Germline V gene sequence: CDR1 SGHTA, CDR2 FQGNSA. CDR3 length equals 13 residues. CDR3 bases: TGTGCCAGCAGATTAGACAGCAATCAGCCCCAGCATTTT. Residues: CASRLDSNQPQHF.

This sequence joins TRBV15 and TRBJ1-1, with D possibly TRBD1 on 5 matching bases. The CDR3 consists of 14 residues. Trimming shortened V by 8 bases and J by 4 bases, and 17 bases separated the two germline ends. Germline loops: CDR1 LNHNV, CDR2 YYDKDF (reference sequence). The CDR3 bases are TGTGCCACCGCTCTGGGGGGGGGAACCACTGAAGCTTTCTTT. Protein sequence: CATALGGGTTEAFF.

V gene TRBV28 combines with J gene TRBJ1-2; no definite D call. The CDR3 spans 13 residues. The V gene's germline CDR1 is MDHEN and CDR2 SYDVKM. Between the trimmed V and J ends, which lost 5 bases and 5 bases, there was a span of 12 bases. This CDR3 is CASSPQRVYGYTF. CDR3 sequence (DNA): TGTGCCAGCAGTCCCCAACGGGTGTATGGCTACACCTTC.

The CDR3 region is CASSLLGTRGYEQYF. The CDR3 nucleotides read TGTGCCAGCAGCTTACTAGGGACAAGGGGCTACGAGCAGTACTTC. V and J are TRBV11-2 and TRBJ2-7; D possibly corresponds to TRBD1 (6 bases). With 2 bases removed from V and 3 bases from J, the gap between germline ends came to 14 bases. Germline V gives CDR1 SGHAT, CDR2 FQNNGV. This CDR3 contains 15 residues.

V is TRBV7-2 and J is TRBJ1-1, with TRBD1 matching over 10 bases. V dropped 5 bases and J dropped 6; count of bases not matched to a gene: 6. Germline CDR1 and CDR2: SGHTA and FQGNSA. CDR3 length: 14 residues. The CDR3 bases are TGTGCCAGCAGCGTGGACAGGGGGTATCCTGAAGCTTTCTTT. It yields the protein CASSVDRGYPEAFF. The complete variable domain, with remaining parts taken from reference TRBV7-2 and TRBJ1-1, reads GAGVSQSPSNKVTEKGKDVELRCDPISGHTALYWYRQSLGQGLEFLIYFQGNSAPDKSGLPSDRFSAERTGGSVSTLTIQRTQQEDSAVYLCASSVDRGYPEAFFGQGTRLTVV.

The V call is TRBV11-2, the J call TRBJ1-2; D is unresolved. Germline loops: CDR1 SGHAT, CDR2 FQNNGV. The CDR3 sequence is 13 residues long. With 4 bases removed from V and 4 bases from J, the gap between germline ends came to 10 bases. CDR3 in DNA: TGTGCCAGCAGCTCGGACTGGAGCTATGGCTACACCTTC. This gives the protein CASSSDWSYGYTF.

This clone was detected once. The rearrangement links TRBV5-1 to TRBJ1-5; D possibly corresponds to TRBD1 (5 bases). The CDR3 is 15 amino acids. V lost 0 bases to trimming and J lost 2 bases, with 9 bases between them. Germline V gives CDR1 SGHRS, CDR2 YFSETQ. The CDR3, as DNA: TGCGCCAGCAGCTTGGGGGGCCGGGGCAATCAGCCCCAGCATTTT. It codes for CASSLGGRGNQPQHF.

The chain is built from TRBV4-2 and TRBJ1-3, with 8 nucleotides matching TRBD1. V lost 4 bases, J lost 1 base, and 12 bases stayed unmatched. The CDR3 is 18 amino acids. Germline V CDR1 and CDR2: LGHNA, YNFKEQ. The CDR3 region has the DNA TGTGCCAGCAGCCGACCTTCTCCGGGACAGGAGTCTGGAAACACCATATATTTT. Its translation: CASSRPSPGQESGNTIYF.

The rearrangement joins TRBV4-1 to TRBJ2-7; D is unclear. The germline gives CDR1 MGHRA, CDR2 YSYEKL. V lost 1 base, J lost 3 bases, and 10 bases lay in between. The CDR3 is 14 amino acids. The CDR3 DNA follows: TGCGCCAGCAGCCAAGGCCCGCCAGTCTACGAGCAGTACTTC. Its translation is CASSQGPPVYEQYF.

The rearrangement joins TRBV6-6 to TRBJ2-6, with unresolved D. Germline V gene data show CDR1 as MNHNY and CDR2 as SVGAGI (reference sequence). The CDR3 is made up of 14 amino acids. Deletions cut 2 bases from V and 1 base from J, with 3 bases between. The CDR3 bases are TGTGCCAGCAGTTACACATCTGGGGCCAACGTCCTGACTTTC. This encodes CASSYTSGANVLTF.

The chain combines TRBV30 with TRBJ1-5; D perhaps matches TRBD1 (5 bases). CDR3 size: 15 residues. V gave up 0 bases and J gave up 7 bases, with 16 bases separating them. CDR1 and CDR2 (germline): GTSNPN, SVGIG (reference sequence). CDR3 amino acids: CAWSVPHGAGQPQHF. The CDR3 nucleotides read TGTGCCTGGAGTGTACCCCACGGGGCGGGACAGCCCCAGCATTTT.

The chain couples TRBV3-1 (or the pseudogene TRBV3-2) to TRBJ1-2, with 9 bases lining up with TRBD1. CDR1 LGHDT and CDR2 YNNKEL come from the germline V gene (reference sequence). V lost 5 bases and J lost 2; bases outside the gene matches: 6. The CDR3 spans 15 residues. In DNA form, the CDR3 reads TGTGCCAGCAGCTACGGGACAGGGCGAAACTATGGCTACACCTTC. Translation: CASSYGTGRNYGYTF.

This chain uses TRBV4-1 with TRBJ1-6; D gene ambiguous. V was shortened by 2 bases and J by 0 bases, with 8 bases between the two germline ends. CDR3 length equals 16 residues. Germline V CDR1 and CDR2: MGHRA, YSYEKL. The CDR3 loop reads CASSQPLSSYNSPLHF. The CDR3 nucleotides read TGCGCCAGCAGCCAACCATTGAGCTCCTATAATTCACCCCTCCACTTT.

The chain has TRBV6-5 and TRBJ2-1; the match to TRBD2 covers 14 bases. Germline trimming cut 8 bases from V and 9 bases from J; bases unmatched to any gene: 9. CDR1 is MNHEY, CDR2 SVGAGI, per germline. This CDR3 is built from 15 residues. CDR3 in amino acids: CASDRLAGGPGEQFF. Here the CDR3 DNA reads TGTGCCAGCGACCGACTAGCGGGAGGGCCAGGTGAGCAGTTCTTC.

This clone was detected only a few times. The J gene is TRBJ1-6, the V gene TRBV28; possible D gene TRBD1, 6 bases. In germline, CDR1 is MDHEN, CDR2 SYDVKM. This CDR3 has 14 residues. Deletions cut 1 base from V and 10 bases from J, with 11 bases between. The CDR3 DNA sequence: TGTGCCAGCAGTTTATCCGCAGGGGTCTCACCCCTCCACTTT. Residues: CASSLSAGVSPLHF.

This clone was detected a few times. This rearrangement joins TRBV30 to TRBJ1-2; tentative D call: TRBD1 (5 bases). CDR3 size: 10 residues. Germline V gene lookup returns CDR1 GTSNPN and CDR2 SVGIG (reference sequence). Trimming pared 5 bases from V and 11 bases from J, leaving 12 bases between. The CDR3 DNA sequence: TGTGCCTGGTCGCAGGGACGGTACACCTTC. Amino acids: CAWSQGRYTF.

This clone was observed a single time. J is TRBJ2-1 and V is TRBV2; D uncertain. Trimming shortened V by 6 bases and J by 6 bases, and 6 bases separated the two germline ends. CDR1 and CDR2 from the germline V gene are SNHLY and FYNNEI. The CDR3 covers 11 residues. CDR3 nucleotide sequence: TGTGCCAGCAGCCCCGGCAATGAGCAGTTCTTC. Protein sequence: CASSPGNEQFF.

The chain uses TRBV3-1 (or the pseudogene TRBV3-2) and TRBJ1-5; D is unresolved. The germline V gene encodes CDR1 LGHDT and CDR2 YNNKEL (reference sequence). The CDR3 covers 15 residues. V was cut by 2 bases and J by 0 bases, with 8 bases left in between. The CDR3 DNA follows: TGTGCCAGCAGCCAACGCGAGGCTAGCAATCAGCCCCAGCATTTT. Translated: CASSQREASNQPQHF.

The chain joins TRBV28 to TRBJ1-1; TRBD1 might be the D (6 bases). With 7 bases removed from V and 4 bases from J, the gap between germline ends came to 19 bases. CDR1 is MDHEN, CDR2 SYDVKM, per germline. This CDR3 region has 15 residues. The CDR3 region has the DNA TGTGCCAGCATTGAAAACCGGGGGCACGGCACTGAAGCTTTCTTT. Protein: CASIENRGHGTEAFF.

The rearrangement uses TRBV30 and TRBJ2-6, with 8 bases fitting TRBD1. J was trimmed by 0 bases and V by 0 bases; bases with no gene match: 22. The CDR3 is 23 amino acids. The germline V gene has CDR1 GTSNPN and CDR2 SVGIG (reference sequence). The CDR3 sequence is CAWSVFRDRGLAQEVSGANVLTF. In DNA, the CDR3 is TGTGCCTGGAGTGTATTCCGAGACAGGGGTCTAGCTCAAGAGGTCTCTGGGGCCAACGTCCTGACTTTC. The whole variable domain, filled in from reference TRBV30 and TRBJ2-6, reads SQTIHQWPATLVQPVGSPLSLECTVEGTSNPNLYWYRQAAGRGLQLLFYSVGIGQISSEVPQNLSASRPQDRQFILSSKKLLLSDSGFYLCAWSVFRDRGLAQEVSGANVLTFGAGSRLTVL.

This clone was found once. This rearrangement joins TRBV29-1 to TRBJ2-5; 7 bases map to TRBD2. The V segment lost 7 bases and the J segment 5 bases; nucleotides outside the gene matches: 7. Per germline, CDR1 SQVTM and CDR2 ANQGSEA. This CDR3 is built from 12 residues. The CDR3 bases are TGCAGCGGAGGACTAGTATCGGAGACCCAGTACTTC. It encodes CSGGLVSETQYF.

The V gene is TRBV2, the J gene TRBJ1-6, with 8 bases identical to TRBD1. Trimming took 6 bases from V and 11 from J; bases not matched to a gene: 6. The CDR3 runs 13 residues. Germline values: CDR1 SNHLY, CDR2 FYNNEI. CDR3 bases: TGTGCCAGCAGGGCAACAGGGGGGGCACCCCTCCACTTT. Its translation: CASRATGGAPLHF.

This clone has just a few counts. This CDR3 is CASEPRLVEQFF. The CDR3 bases are TGTGCCAGCGAACCGCGCCTGGTTGAGCAGTTCTTC. The gene calls are TRBV6-5 and TRBJ2-1; D uncertain. The V end lost 8 bases, the J end lost 9 bases, and 14 bases lay between the germline ends. Looked up from germline, CDR1 is MNHEY and CDR2 is SVGAGI. The CDR3 sequence is 12 residues long.

This chain joins TRBV11-3 and TRBJ2-1; 8 positions match TRBD1. Germline V gene sequence: CDR1 SGHNT, CDR2 YENEEA. The CDR3 has 16 amino acids. Trimming at V came to 0 bases and at J to 3 bases, leaving 4 bases not matched to a gene. DNA of the CDR3: TGTGCCAGCAGCTTAGAAGGACAGGGATTCTACAATGAGCAGTTCTTC. As protein: CASSLEGQGFYNEQFF.